These T cell receptor beta chains were read from a single sample in a study of Graves' ophthalmopathy and Graves' hyperthyroidism. TCRdb redid the calling of the multiplex PCR reads with MiXCR, one entry per CDR3 protein. The data contain about 740,000 distinct CDR3 sequences, around 40% of them singletons. Sequenced: peripheral blood. The source of these receptors is an adult man with Graves' ophthalmopathy. The CDR3 runs from the conserved cysteine through the conserved F or W.

CDR3aa: CSARERTDKISNQPQHF; v_gene: TRBV20-1; j_gene: TRBJ1-5
CDR3aa: CASSQGQGNGYTF; v_gene: TRBV7-2; j_gene: TRBJ1-2
CDR3aa: CSARDISGRGGETQYF; v_gene: TRBV20-1; j_gene: .
CDR3aa: CASSRDSSGNTIYF; v_gene: TRBV10-3; j_gene: TRBJ1-3
CDR3aa: CASGLAGGHGPGELFF; v_gene: TRBV5-4; j_gene: TRBJ2-2
CDR3aa: CASSLARGDYEQYF; v_gene: TRBV11-2; j_gene: TRBJ2-7
CDR3aa: CASSQEGAVNTEAFF; v_gene: TRBV2; j_gene: TRBJ1-1
CDR3aa: CASSYYHRTGGSPLHF; v_gene: TRBV10-3; j_gene: TRBJ1-6
CDR3aa: CASSLHRDRGETQYF; v_gene: TRBV7-9; j_gene: TRBJ2-5
CDR3aa: CASRGVMGTEAFF; v_gene: TRBV12-3/TRBV12-4; j_gene: TRBJ1-1
CDR3aa: CASRPRDRANTQYF; v_gene: TRBV6-2/TRBV6-3; j_gene: TRBJ2-3
CDR3aa: CASSSPRRIYSNQPQHF; v_gene: TRBV10-3; j_gene: TRBJ1-5
CDR3aa: CASSLAGSGYEQNF; v_gene: TRBV12-3/TRBV12-4; j_gene: TRBJ2-7
CDR3aa: CSVAWGQAYQETQYF; v_gene: TRBV29-1; j_gene: TRBJ2-5
CDR3aa: CASSEVWGRETQYF; v_gene: TRBV2; j_gene: TRBJ2-5
CDR3aa: CSASEVAYEQYF; v_gene: TRBV20-1; j_gene: TRBJ2-7
CDR3aa: CAISPGVEAFF; v_gene: TRBV10-3; j_gene: TRBJ1-1
CDR3aa: CASSLAYGRGESPLHF; v_gene: TRBV7-4; j_gene: TRBJ1-6
CDR3aa: CAISQGTGNTIYF; v_gene: TRBV10-3; j_gene: TRBJ1-3
CDR3aa: CSARDTVDEGNQPQHF; v_gene: TRBV20-1; j_gene: TRBJ1-5
CDR3aa: CASSQSGQVFFYGYTF; v_gene: TRBV2; j_gene: TRBJ1-2
CDR3aa: CASSLRATSTDTQYF; v_gene: TRBV5-1; j_gene: TRBJ2-3
CDR3aa: CASSLARGARGNQPQHF; v_gene: TRBV12-3/TRBV12-4; j_gene: TRBJ1-5
CDR3aa: CASSYRLGNEKLFF; v_gene: TRBV6-5; j_gene: TRBJ1-4
CDR3aa: CASNPSVVNTEAFF; v_gene: TRBV7-9; j_gene: TRBJ1-1
CDR3aa: CSARNDRGLQPQHF; v_gene: TRBV20-1; j_gene: TRBJ1-5
CDR3aa: CSAIRVTGLYEQYF; v_gene: TRBV20-1; j_gene: TRBJ2-7
CDR3aa: CASSVLRDYPNEKLFF; v_gene: TRBV7-9; j_gene: TRBJ1-4
CDR3aa: CASTRLGGPAQETQYF; v_gene: TRBV7-8; j_gene: TRBJ2-5
CDR3aa: CASSLGSGETQYF; v_gene: TRBV7-9; j_gene: TRBJ2-5
CDR3aa: CASSPAPYGYTF; v_gene: TRBV11-1; j_gene: TRBJ1-2
CDR3aa: CSAARWGQRNTEAFF; v_gene: TRBV20-1; j_gene: TRBJ1-1
CDR3aa: CAISESTATPEKLFF; v_gene: TRBV10-3; j_gene: TRBJ1-4
CDR3aa: CSARDQWLDSPLHF; v_gene: TRBV20-1; j_gene: TRBJ1-6
CDR3aa: CASSRVYEQYF; v_gene: TRBV6-5; j_gene: TRBJ2-7
CDR3aa: CSVVQGVVTGELFF; v_gene: TRBV29-1; j_gene: TRBJ2-2
CDR3aa: CASRPEGSSYEQYF; v_gene: TRBV19; j_gene: TRBJ2-7
CDR3aa: CASSQDNIPKVGVQETQYF; v_gene: TRBV7-2; j_gene: TRBJ2-5
CDR3aa: CAGGAGGIETQYF; v_gene: TRBV9; j_gene: TRBJ2-5
CDR3aa: CASSLRQKNSPLHF; v_gene: TRBV7-8; j_gene: TRBJ1-6
CDR3aa: CASRQTGTATYEQYF; v_gene: TRBV5-1; j_gene: TRBJ2-7
CDR3aa: CASSFGQGPFNQPQHF; v_gene: TRBV24-1; j_gene: TRBJ1-5
CDR3aa: CASSHGTVTEAFF; v_gene: TRBV19; j_gene: TRBJ1-1
CDR3aa: CATSRGLTGSGYTF; v_gene: TRBV15; j_gene: TRBJ1-2
CDR3aa: CASSLPGGRVDTEAFF; v_gene: TRBV7-9; j_gene: TRBJ1-1
CDR3aa: CSVRRDFTDTQYF; v_gene: TRBV29-1; j_gene: TRBJ2-3
CDR3aa: CAITETGGTGANVLTF; v_gene: TRBV10-3; j_gene: TRBJ2-6
CDR3aa: CATSRGAKNTGELFF; v_gene: TRBV15; j_gene: TRBJ2-2
CDR3aa: CASSASGRQETQYF; v_gene: TRBV9; j_gene: TRBJ2-5
CDR3aa: CATQMGTEAFF; v_gene: TRBV10-3; j_gene: TRBJ1-1
CDR3aa: CSATGTGGISSEQYF; v_gene: TRBV20-1; j_gene: TRBJ2-7
CDR3aa: CASSSLGSYYGYTF; v_gene: TRBV7-9; j_gene: TRBJ1-2
CDR3aa: CASSFRGEDEQYF; v_gene: TRBV7-6; j_gene: TRBJ2-7
CDR3aa: CASSERDTDEAFF; v_gene: TRBV6-1; j_gene: TRBJ1-1